This passage covers 27 T cell receptor beta chains from one sample sequenced in a study of blood T cell repertoires in COVID-19. The data were produced by immunoSEQ multiplex PCR, yet TCRdb's version contains in-frame clones alone and is incomplete. The repertoire holds 200,000 to 250,000 clones, with about 83% as singletons. The sequencing input was peripheral blood. These receptors all stem from a woman aged 25 to 39 with COVID-19, enrolled during active disease.

The chain carries TRBV7-9 and TRBJ1-4; TRBD1 agrees at 8 bases. Germline CDR1 SEHNR, CDR2 FQNEAQ (reference sequence). The CDR3 has 15 residues. J gave up 6 bases and V 5 bases, and 8 bases lay outside the gene matches. The CDR3: CASSRRQGPYEKLFF. The CDR3 region has the DNA TGTGCCAGCAGCCGCAGACAGGGGCCCTATGAAAAACTGTTTTTT.

This rearrangement joins TRBV4-1 to TRBJ2-2; TRBD2 aligns across 10 bases. Per the germline V gene, CDR1 is MGHRA and CDR2 is YSYEKL. V shed 3 bases, J shed 4 bases, and the junction held 2 bases outside the gene matches. This CDR3 has 15 residues. CDR3 amino acids: CASSHERGGTGELFF. The CDR3 nucleotides read TGCGCCAGCAGCCACGAGCGGGGGGGCACCGGGGAGCTGTTTTTT.

The genes are TRBV20-1 and TRBJ1-1; D is possibly TRBD1 (6 bases). CDR1 DFQATT and CDR2 SNEGSKA come from the germline V gene (reference sequence). The CDR3 has 9 amino acids. The CDR3 nucleotides read TGCAAACAGGGCACTGAAGCTTTCTTT. This gives the protein CKQGTEAFF.

CDR3 protein: CSVEAIETSSYNEQFF. The CDR3 DNA follows: TGCAGCGTTGAAGCGATTGAGACAAGCTCCTACAATGAGCAGTTCTTC. The gene calls are TRBV29-1 and TRBJ2-1; D ambiguous. Germline assignment: CDR1 SQVTM and CDR2 ANQGSEA. Trimming left V 1 base short and J 0 bases short, with 13 bases between. The CDR3 extends over 16 amino acids.

V usage is TRBV10-3 and J usage is TRBJ2-2; 8 nucleotides match TRBD2. The germline V gene has CDR1 ENHRY and CDR2 SYGVKD. This CDR3 spans 16 amino acids. V lost 0 bases and J lost 7; bases outside the gene matches: 7. CDR3 loop: CAISESKAGVFGELFF. Written as DNA, the CDR3 is TGTGCCATCAGTGAGTCGAAAGCGGGAGTGTTCGGGGAGCTGTTTTTT.

V is TRBV9 and J is TRBJ2-7; D is possibly TRBD1 (6 bases). CDR1 is SGDLS, CDR2 YYNGEE, per germline. This CDR3 comprises 14 residues. Trimming took 4 bases from V and 4 from J, leaving 15 bases between them. In nucleotides, the CDR3 is TGTGCCAGCAGCTCCCGAGGGGGTCGATACGAGCAGTACTTC. Residues: CASSSRGGRYEQYF.

The chain links TRBV6-5 to TRBJ2-2; 8 nucleotides line up with TRBD2. The CDR3 runs 14 residues. Looked up from germline, CDR1 is MNHEY and CDR2 is SVGAGI. V was pared by 2 bases and J by 11 bases, with 7 bases of the junction left unmatched. CDR3 sequence: CASSYDLAGGELFF. The CDR3, as DNA: TGTGCCAGCAGTTACGACCTAGCGGGTGGTGAGCTGTTTTTT.

This chain connects TRBV5-6 to TRBJ2-1; 10 positions agree with TRBD2. The CDR3 loop spans 17 amino acids. Germline CDR1 and CDR2: SGHDT and YYEEEE. Trimming cost V 1 base and J 3 bases; bases outside gene matches: 7. CDR3 region: CASSLYGLADVYNEQFF. The CDR3 coding sequence is TGTGCCAGCAGCTTGTACGGACTAGCGGATGTCTACAATGAGCAGTTCTTC. Full variable domain (rest looked up from reference TRBV5-6 and TRBJ2-1): DAGVTQSPTHLIKTRGQQVTLRCSPKSGHDTVSWYQQALGQGPQFIFQYYEEEERQRGNFPDRFSGHQFPNYSSELNVNALLLGDSALYLCASSLYGLADVYNEQFFGPGTRLTVL.

This sequence joins TRBV4-2 and TRBJ2-3, with 15 bases identical to TRBD2. Germline-derived CDR1 and CDR2 are LGHNA and YNFKEQ. After removal of 2 bases from V and 4 bases from J, the junction contained 1 base not matched to a gene. The CDR3 totals 16 residues. The CDR3 loop is CASSQWTSGRADTQYF. The CDR3 nucleotides read TGTGCCAGCAGCCAATGGACTAGCGGGAGGGCAGATACGCAGTATTTT.

This chain uses TRBV30 with TRBJ2-6; D is unresolved. This CDR3 is built from 13 residues. CDR1 is GTSNPN, CDR2 SVGIG, per germline (reference sequence). Trimming removed 0 bases from V and 4 bases from J, with 4 bases in between. As DNA, the CDR3 is TGTGCCTGGAGTGTCGAGGGGGCCAACGTCCTGACTTTC. Residues: CAWSVEGANVLTF.

The chain carries TRBV19 and TRBJ2-3, with no clear D. The CDR3 loop spans 13 amino acids. The V gene's germline CDR1 is LNHDA and CDR2 SQIVND (reference sequence). V was clipped by 5 bases and J by 5 bases, with 11 bases between them. The CDR3 protein is CASSPRRLDTQYF. The CDR3 DNA sequence: TGTGCCAGTAGTCCGCGGCGTCTAGATACGCAGTATTTT.

This chain connects TRBV27 to TRBJ2-5; 10 nucleotides match TRBD2. Per germline, CDR1 MNHEY and CDR2 SMNVEV (reference sequence). V was clipped by 6 bases and J by 4 bases; unmatched bases: 20. CDR3 length: 19 residues. CDR3: CASRSTRTSGRELGETQYF. The CDR3 DNA follows: TGTGCCAGCAGGAGCACCCGGACTAGCGGCCGGGAGTTGGGAGAGACCCAGTACTTC.

The rearrangement joins TRBV27 to TRBJ2-5, with D possibly being TRBD2 (5 bases). V was clipped by 5 bases and J by 10 bases, with 20 bases between them. The CDR3 runs to 14 residues. From germline, CDR1 is MNHEY and CDR2 SMNVEV (reference sequence). The CDR3 DNA reads TGTGCCAGCAGTCTACGACGGACCGGGGATGGCCAGTACTTC. Translation: CASSLRRTGDGQYF.

This clone was seen once. The chain uses TRBV6-2 or TRBV6-3 and TRBJ2-1, with D hard to call. V shed 0 bases and J shed 5 bases, with 11 bases lying between them. The V gene's germline CDR1 is MNHEY and CDR2 SVGEGT. The CDR3 contains 15 residues. CDR3 in DNA: TGTGCCAGCAGTTACTCTCGGCGGCTCAACAATGAGCAGTTCTTC. Protein product: CASSYSRRLNNEQFF.

A single count supports this clone. This chain joins TRBV11-2 and TRBJ2-4, with D perhaps matching TRBD2 (7 bases). CDR1 SGHAT and CDR2 FQNNGV come from the germline V gene. This CDR3 has 15 residues. The ends were cut back, 5 bases at V and 5 bases at J, with 16 bases in the middle. The CDR3 DNA reads TGTGCCAGCAGCACCTGGGGGGGCGTACAAAACATTCAGTACTTC. Translating gives CASSTWGGVQNIQYF.

As regards this clone: This sample includes further DNA sequences coding for the same CDR3. The gene calls are TRBV7-9 and TRBJ2-1, with TRBD2 as a possible D gene (6 bases). Trimming stripped 6 bases from V and 0 bases from J, with 12 bases between. CDR3 length: 15 residues. From germline, CDR1 is SEHNR and CDR2 FQNEAQ (reference sequence). The CDR3 DNA reads TGTGCCAGCAGTTCTAGCGAAAGCTCCTACAATGAGCAGTTCTTC. This codes for CASSSSESSYNEQFF.

J is TRBJ2-3 and V is TRBV7-9; 9 bases line up with TRBD2. The CDR3 spans 16 residues. The germline gives CDR1 SEHNR, CDR2 FQNEAQ (reference sequence). V shed 6 bases, J shed 2 bases, and the junction held 9 bases outside the gene matches. The CDR3: CASRVLAGRFTDTQYF. CDR3 coding DNA: TGTGCCAGCAGAGTGCTAGCGGGGCGGTTCACAGATACGCAGTATTTT.

The J gene is TRBJ1-5, the V gene TRBV6-1; tentatively, D is TRBD1 (5 bases). The germline gives CDR1 MNHNS, CDR2 SASEGT. V dropped 3 bases and J dropped 3 bases, with 18 bases sitting between them. CDR3 size: 17 residues. This CDR3 is CASSDFFGGAFNQPQHF. The DNA for the CDR3 is TGTGCCAGCAGTGATTTTTTCGGAGGGGCCTTCAATCAGCCCCAGCATTTT.

The chain employs TRBV6-5 and TRBJ2-5; TRBD2 is a possible D gene (5 bases). The V end lost 6 bases, the J end lost 1 base, and 12 bases lay between the germline ends. The V gene's germline CDR1 is MNHEY and CDR2 SVGAGI. The CDR3 length is 14 residues. CDR3 amino acids: CASSPGVLQETQYF. DNA of the CDR3: TGTGCCAGCAGCCCCGGGGTGCTCCAAGAGACCCAGTACTTC.

The genes are TRBV5-4 and TRBJ1-6; a weak D match, TRBD1 (5 bases). This CDR3 region has 15 residues. Germline CDR1 and CDR2: SGHNT and YYREEE (reference sequence). V shed 0 bases and J shed 7 bases, with 11 bases lying between them. The CDR3 DNA reads as TGTGCCAGCAGCTTGGACAGGTCCATGAATTCACCCCTCCACTTT. It specifies CASSLDRSMNSPLHF. Variable domain in full (rest from reference TRBV5-4 and TRBJ1-6): ETGVTQSPTHLIKTRGQQVTLRCSSQSGHNTVSWYQQALGQGPQFIFQYYREEENGRGNFPPRFSGLQFPNYSSELNVNALELDDSALYLCASSLDRSMNSPLHFGNGTRLTVT.

This clone was detected only once. The gene calls are TRBV18 and TRBJ2-5, with D possibly being TRBD2 (6 bases). The V gene lost 5 bases and the J gene lost 2 bases, with 9 bases spanning the gap. This CDR3 contains 13 residues. CDR1 is KGHSH and CDR2 is LQKENI in the germline V gene. CDR3 in DNA: TGTGCCAGCTCAGGAGGGGTGCAAGAGACCCAGTACTTC. Its translation is CASSGGVQETQYF. Complete variable domain (other parts from reference TRBV18 and TRBJ2-5): NAGVMQNPRHLVRRRGQEARLRCSPMKGHSHVYWYRQLPEEGLKFMVYLQKENIIDESGMPKERFSAEFPKEGPSILRIQQVVRGDSAAYFCASSGGVQETQYFGPGTRLLVL.

V gene TRBV3-1 (or the pseudogene TRBV3-2) combines with J gene TRBJ2-1, with 10 bases that match TRBD2. Trimming at V came to 6 bases and at J to 8 bases, leaving 7 bases not matched to a gene. Germline loops: CDR1 LGHDT, CDR2 YNNKEL (reference sequence). The CDR3 spans 14 residues. Here the CDR3 DNA reads TGTGCCAGCAGTCGGCCAGCGGGGGGGGATGAGCAGTTCTTC. Its protein is CASSRPAGGDEQFF.

The CDR3 here is CASSLRLAGTADTQYF. The CDR3 nucleotides read TGTGCCAGCAGCTTGAGACTAGCAGGCACAGCGGATACGCAGTATTTT. The chain joins TRBV7-3 to TRBJ2-3, with 7 bases aligning to TRBD2. Germline-derived CDR1 and CDR2 are SGHTA and FQGTGA. This CDR3 is built from 16 residues. V shed 3 bases, J shed 6 bases, and the junction held 12 bases outside the gene matches.

The genes are TRBV5-1 and TRBJ2-5; D uncertain. CDR3 length: 16 amino acids. Germline V CDR1 and CDR2: SGHRS, YFSETQ. Deletions cut 4 bases from V and 1 base from J, with 17 bases between. Written as DNA, the CDR3 is TGCGCCAGCAGCCTGAGGTCCGCCTCCCCCCAAGAGACCCAGTACTTC. It yields the protein CASSLRSASPQETQYF.

This clone was found once. This rearrangement joins TRBV7-9 to TRBJ2-3; 8 nucleotides agree with TRBD2. Germline CDR1 and CDR2: SEHNR and FQNEAQ (reference sequence). This CDR3 contains 13 residues. Germline trimming cut 7 bases from V and 4 bases from J; bases unmatched to any gene: 4. Written as DNA, the CDR3 is TGTGCCAGCACCTGGACTAGCTCAGATACGCAGTATTTT. It translates to CASTWTSSDTQYF.

The rearrangement uses TRBV27 and TRBJ2-7; D possibly corresponds to TRBD1 (6 bases). Germline-derived CDR1 and CDR2 are MNHEY and SMNVEV (reference sequence). CDR3 length equals 13 residues. The ends were cut back, 5 bases at V and 0 bases at J, with 8 bases in the middle. CDR3 coding DNA: TGTGCCAGCAGTGACAGGAGCTCCTACGAGCAGTACTTC. Its translation is CASSDRSSYEQYF.

The chain combines TRBV11-3 with TRBJ2-1; TRBD2 aligns across 14 bases. The CDR3 consists of 16 residues. Trimming cost V 1 base and J 9 bases; bases outside gene matches: 5. Germline V gene lookup returns CDR1 SGHNT and CDR2 YENEEA. CDR3 in DNA: TGTGCCAGCAGCTTAGTGGGACTAGCGGGAGAGGGTGAGCAGTTCTTC. Translating it yields CASSLVGLAGEGEQFF.